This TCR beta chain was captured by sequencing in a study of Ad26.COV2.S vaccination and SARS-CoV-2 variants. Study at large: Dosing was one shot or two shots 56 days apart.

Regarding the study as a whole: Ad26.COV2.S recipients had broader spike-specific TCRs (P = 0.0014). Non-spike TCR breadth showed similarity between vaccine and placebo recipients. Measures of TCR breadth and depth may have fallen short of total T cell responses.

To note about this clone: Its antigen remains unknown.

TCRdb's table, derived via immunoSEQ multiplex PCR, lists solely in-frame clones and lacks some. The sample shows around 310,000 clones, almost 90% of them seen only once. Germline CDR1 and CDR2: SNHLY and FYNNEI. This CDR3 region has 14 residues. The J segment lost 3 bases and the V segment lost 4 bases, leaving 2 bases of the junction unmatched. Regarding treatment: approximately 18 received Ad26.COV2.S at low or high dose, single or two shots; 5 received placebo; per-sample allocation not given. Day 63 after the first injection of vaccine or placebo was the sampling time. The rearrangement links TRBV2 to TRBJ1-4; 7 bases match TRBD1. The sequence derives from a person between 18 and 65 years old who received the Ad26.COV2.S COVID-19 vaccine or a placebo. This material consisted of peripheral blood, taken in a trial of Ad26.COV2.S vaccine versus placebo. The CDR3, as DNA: TGTGCCAGCAGTGTCGGGACAGCTAATGAAAAACTGTTTTTT. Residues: CASSVGTANEKLFF.